This T cell receptor beta chain was retrieved from a study of shared T cell receptors in the human thymus. Germline lookup yields CDR1 SGDLS and CDR2 YYNGEE. This CDR3 spans 17 amino acids. The V gene end was trimmed by 1 base and the J gene end by 2 bases; junction bases not matched to a gene: 4. Method: immunoSEQ multiplex PCR; TCRdb's copy keeps in-frame clones and lacks some. The sample shows some 660,000 clones, approximately 89% of them seen only once. This same sample was also taken into another study, of human thymus T cells. That source adds: Healthy Finnish infants undergoing corrective surgery for congenital heart defects were the donors. Usage of V and J genes appeared biased in thymic and blood repertoires. Related reports documented highly overlapping thymic repertoires among unrelated individuals.

Sequenced input: thymocytes. The chain couples TRBV9 to TRBJ2-1, with TRBD2 identical over 12 bases. This clonotype originated in a boy under three years old with a congenital heart defect. CDR3 nucleotide sequence: TGTGCCAGCAGCGTAAAGACTAGCGGGGGTGCCTACAATGAGCAGTTCTTC. It encodes CASSVKTSGGAYNEQFF.